Reported below is one T cell receptor beta chain. Its cognate antigen is unknown. These data come from a study of T cells in localized non-small cell lung cancer. Findings of the study overall: It remains possible that heterogeneity exists, since only one tumor region was sequenced. Adjacent lung had a median 57 of the 100 largest tumor clones.

Germline CDR1 reads SGHRS; CDR2 reads YFSETQ. The CDR3 spans 16 residues. V was trimmed by 4 bases and J by 4 bases, leaving 18 bases between them. Data came from immunoSEQ multiplex PCR; TCRdb stores just in-frame clones and leaves some out. The sample shows several hundred clones, 22% of them seen only once. This chain joins TRBV5-1 and TRBJ1-3; perhaps TRBD1 as D (5 bases). This TCR was recovered from a female donor aged 60 or older with stage II squamous cell lung carcinoma. Sequenced material: lung tumor tissue, taken before any cancer treatment. The DNA for the CDR3 is TGCGCCAGCAGCCAAGATTATGAGGGGTACGGAAACACCATATATTTT. It yields the protein CASSQDYEGYGNTIYF.